This T cell receptor beta chain was found in a study of OX40 agonist ivuxolimab in advanced cancers. Turning to the study itself: Patients with hepatocellular carcinoma, melanoma, renal cell or head and neck cancer made up the dose-escalation patients. Broader study findings: Antigen targets of the expanded peripheral T cells went undetermined. Patients who responded partially at 0.1-3.0 mg/kg showed clonal expansion ranking among the lowest.

Trimming cost V 1 base and J 3 bases; bases outside gene matches: 9. Germline CDR1 and CDR2: SGHVS and FNYEAQ. The CDR3 loop spans 18 amino acids. Notes on this clone: Its specificity is unknown.

The method was immunoSEQ multiplex PCR; TCRdb's version includes in-frame clones alone and lacks a portion of them. The table records approximately 71,000 clones, about 93% of them present only once. Material: CD4+ or CD8+ T cells sorted from blood, obtained in a trial of the OX40 agonist ivuxolimab. The V call is TRBV7-6, the J call TRBJ2-1, with TRBD2 matching 10 bases. This TCR came from an adult with an advanced solid tumor such as melanoma, head and neck, liver or kidney cancer. CDR3 sequence (DNA): TGTGCCAGCAGCTTAGGTCCCGCTAGCGGGGGCAACTACAATGAGCAGTTCTTC. This encodes CASSLGPASGGNYNEQFF.